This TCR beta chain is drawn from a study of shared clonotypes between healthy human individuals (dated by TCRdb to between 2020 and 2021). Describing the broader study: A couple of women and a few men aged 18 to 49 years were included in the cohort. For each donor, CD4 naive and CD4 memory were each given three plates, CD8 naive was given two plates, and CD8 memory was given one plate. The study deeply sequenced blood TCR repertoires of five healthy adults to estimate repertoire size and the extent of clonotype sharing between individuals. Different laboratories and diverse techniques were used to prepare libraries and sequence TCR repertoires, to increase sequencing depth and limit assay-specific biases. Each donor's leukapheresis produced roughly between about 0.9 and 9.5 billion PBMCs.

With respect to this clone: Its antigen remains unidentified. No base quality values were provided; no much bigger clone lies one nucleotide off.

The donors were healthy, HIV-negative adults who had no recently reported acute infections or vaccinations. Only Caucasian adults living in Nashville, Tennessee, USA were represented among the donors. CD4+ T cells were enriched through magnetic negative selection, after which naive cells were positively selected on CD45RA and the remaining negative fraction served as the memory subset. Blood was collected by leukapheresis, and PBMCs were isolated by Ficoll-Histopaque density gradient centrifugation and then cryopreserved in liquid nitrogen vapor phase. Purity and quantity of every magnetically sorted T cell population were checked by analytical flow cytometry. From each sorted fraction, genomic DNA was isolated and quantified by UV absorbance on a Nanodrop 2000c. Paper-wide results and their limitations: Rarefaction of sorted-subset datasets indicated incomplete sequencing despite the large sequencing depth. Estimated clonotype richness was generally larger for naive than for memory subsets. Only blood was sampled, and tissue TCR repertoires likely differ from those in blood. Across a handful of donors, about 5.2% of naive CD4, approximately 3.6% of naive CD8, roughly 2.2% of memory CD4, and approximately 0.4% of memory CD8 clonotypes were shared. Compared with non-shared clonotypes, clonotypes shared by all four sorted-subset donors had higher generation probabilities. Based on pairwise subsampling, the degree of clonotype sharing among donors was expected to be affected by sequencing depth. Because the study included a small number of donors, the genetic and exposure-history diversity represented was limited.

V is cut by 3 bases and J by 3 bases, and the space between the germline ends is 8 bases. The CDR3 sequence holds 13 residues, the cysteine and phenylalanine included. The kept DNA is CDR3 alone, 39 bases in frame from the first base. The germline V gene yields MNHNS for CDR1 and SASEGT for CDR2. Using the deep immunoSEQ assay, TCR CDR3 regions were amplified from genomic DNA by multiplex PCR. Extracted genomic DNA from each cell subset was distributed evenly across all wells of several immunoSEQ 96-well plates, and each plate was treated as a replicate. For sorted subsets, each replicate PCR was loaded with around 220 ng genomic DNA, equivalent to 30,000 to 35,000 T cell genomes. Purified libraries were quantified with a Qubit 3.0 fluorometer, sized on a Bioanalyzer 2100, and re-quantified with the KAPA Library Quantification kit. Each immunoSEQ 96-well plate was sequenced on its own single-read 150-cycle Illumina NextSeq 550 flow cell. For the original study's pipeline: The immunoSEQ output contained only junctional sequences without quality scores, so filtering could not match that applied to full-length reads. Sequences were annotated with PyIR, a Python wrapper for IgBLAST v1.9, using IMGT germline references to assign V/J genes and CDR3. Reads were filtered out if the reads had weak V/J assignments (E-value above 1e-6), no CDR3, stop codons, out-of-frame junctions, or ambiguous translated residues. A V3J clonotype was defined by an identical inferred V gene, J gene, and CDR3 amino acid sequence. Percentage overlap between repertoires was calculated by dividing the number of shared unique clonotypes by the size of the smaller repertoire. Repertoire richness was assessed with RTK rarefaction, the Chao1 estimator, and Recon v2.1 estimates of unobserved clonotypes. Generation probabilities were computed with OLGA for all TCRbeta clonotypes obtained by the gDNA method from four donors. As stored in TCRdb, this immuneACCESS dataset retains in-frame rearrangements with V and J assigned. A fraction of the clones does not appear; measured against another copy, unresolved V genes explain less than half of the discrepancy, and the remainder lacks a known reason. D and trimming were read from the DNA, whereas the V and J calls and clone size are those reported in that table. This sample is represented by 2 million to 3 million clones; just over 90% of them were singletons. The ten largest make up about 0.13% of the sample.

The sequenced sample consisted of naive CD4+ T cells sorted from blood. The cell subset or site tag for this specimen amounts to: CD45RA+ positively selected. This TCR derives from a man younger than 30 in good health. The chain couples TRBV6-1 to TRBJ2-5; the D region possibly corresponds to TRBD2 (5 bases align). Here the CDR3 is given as CASSESGKETQYF. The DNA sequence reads TGTGCCAGCAGTGAGTCGGGAAAAGAGACCCAGTACTTC.